This is a list of T cell receptor beta chains from one sample in a study of cytomegalovirus exposure and HLA in healthy donors. Clones were read by immunoSEQ multiplex PCR, and TCRdb kept only the in-frame ones, dropping some. The sample includes roughly 180,000 clones, more than 70% of them seen just once. The sequencing sample was made of PBMCs. The origin of the receptors is a young man in good health and CMV-seronegative. Both conserved end residues are part of each CDR3. The D gene is left open where the match is weak. Not all rows give a size; the values are once, few, many and, for expanded clones, a class.

V	size	D	J	DNA	CDR3
TRBV5-6	NA	NA	TRBJ1-6	TGTGCCAGCAGCTTGTTTTCCAGGGCGGATTCACCCCTCCACTTT	CASSLFSRADSPLHF
TRBV11-2	few	NA	TRBJ1-2	TGTGCCAGCAGGGACAGAGTTGAAGGCTACACCTTC	CASRDRVEGYTF
TRBV6-5	once	NA	TRBJ1-3	TGTGCCAGCAGTTACTACAGGCCTGGAAACACCATATATTTT	CASSYYRPGNTIYF
TRBV5-6	NA	TRBD1	TRBJ2-2	TGTGCCAGCAGCTTTTACTGGGACAGTCGCACCGGGGAGCTGTTTTTT	CASSFYWDSRTGELFF
TRBV27	NA	TRBD2	TRBJ2-5	TGTGCCAGCACGGGGAGGGCTGGGGAGACCCAGTACTTC	CASTGRAGETQYF
TRBV27	NA	TRBD2	TRBJ2-3	TGTGCCAGCAGACTAGCGGGTCCAGATACGCAGTATTTT	CASRLAGPDTQYF
TRBV4-1	NA	TRBD1	TRBJ1-3	TGCGCCAGCAGGCCCGTCGGGACAGGGCTTAGAAACACCATATATTTT	CASRPVGTGLRNTIYF
TRBV9	NA	NA	TRBJ1-6	TGTGCCAGCAGCACCGCGCTTTATAACTCACCCCTCCACTTT	CASSTALYNSPLHF
TRBV5-1	NA	NA	TRBJ2-5	TGCGCCAGCAGCTTTTCAGGGGTTCAAGAGACCCAGTACTTC	CASSFSGVQETQYF
TRBV10-2	NA	TRBD2	TRBJ2-1	TGCGCCAGCAGCCCACGGGGGGGGTATGAGCAGTTCTTC	CASSPRGGYEQFF
TRBV2	NA	TRBD2	TRBJ2-2	TGTGCCAGCAGGCCTAGCGGAAACACCGGGGAGCTGTTTTTT	CASRPSGNTGELFF
TRBV15	NA	NA	TRBJ1-5	TGTGCCACCAGCAGAGAATCAGGACAGATCAATCAGCCCCAGCATTTT	CATSRESGQINQPQHF
TRBV27	NA	NA	TRBJ1-5	TGTGCCAGCACCTCACGTGGGTTGCGCGGTCAGCCCCAGCATTTT	CASTSRGLRGQPQHF
TRBV19	once	TRBD1	TRBJ2-7	TGTGCCAGTAGTATCGCGACAGGGCCTTCCTACGAGCAGTACTTC	CASSIATGPSYEQYF
TRBV19	NA	NA	TRBJ2-2	TGTGCCAGTAGTATAGGACGGACTGGGCCCGGGGAGCTGTTTTTT	CASSIGRTGPGELFF
TRBV6-1	NA	TRBD2	TRBJ2-3	TGTGCCAGCAGTGGGGTCAGCGGGGCCCGAGGGGCAGATACGCAGTATTTT	CASSGVSGARGADTQYF
TRBV2	NA	TRBD1	TRBJ1-5	TGTGCCAGCAGTGAAACGGCAGGGGGCCGACAGCCCCAGCATTTT	CASSETAGGRQPQHF
TRBV5-4	NA	TRBD1	TRBJ2-5	TGTGCCAGCAGCTCCCCCGGGACAGGGTCAGAGACCCAGTACTTC	CASSSPGTGSETQYF
TRBV28	NA	TRBD1	TRBJ1-5	TGTGCCAGCAGTTTATTATATCGAGGAGTAGGGACAGGGGTCAATCAGCCCCAGCATTTT	CASSLLYRGVGTGVNQPQHF
TRBV30	NA	NA	TRBJ2-2	TGTGCCTGGAAGGCGGGTCCGAACACCGGGGAGCTGTTTTTT	CAWKAGPNTGELFF